The 10 T cell receptor beta chains in this list originate from one sample, sequenced in a study of chemoradiotherapy in HPV16-positive cancers (dated by TCRdb to between 2021 and 2023). Libraries were constructed by the immunoSEQ multiplex PCR assay. The clones in this table, taken by TCRdb from immuneACCESS, are in-frame only. Not every clone is retained; where verified, under half of the shortfall comes from an unresolved V gene, and the cause of the rest is unknown. The sample profile shows around 3,500 clones; approximately 94% of them were found once. The ten largest make up roughly 3.5% of the sample. Here the sequenced sample was tumor tissue, taken from a patient who underwent chemoradiotherapy. These receptors originate from a human donor with HPV-associated anogenital cancer.

This clone was seen once. The rearrangement joins TRBV5-1 to TRBJ1-4; D remains ambiguous. V was shortened by 3 bases and J by 8 bases, with 14 bases between the two germline ends. From germline, CDR1 is SGHRS and CDR2 YFSETQ. The CDR3 runs 14 residues. CDR3 nucleotide sequence: TGCGCCAGCAGCTGGGAGGGCTTCGGGGAAAAACTGTTTTTT. It encodes CASSWEGFGEKLFF.

The genes are TRBV2 and TRBJ1-3; D is unresolved. Germline assignment: CDR1 SNHLY and CDR2 FYNNEI. The CDR3 totals 14 residues. The ends were cut back, 6 bases at V and 0 bases at J, with 9 bases in the middle. CDR3 coding DNA: TGTGCCAGCAGCGAGGGTAACTCTGGAAACACCATATATTTT. Its translation: CASSEGNSGNTIYF.

This chain joins TRBV4-1 and TRBJ1-3; no reliable D call. Looked up from germline, CDR1 is MGHRA and CDR2 is YSYEKL. The V end lost 0 bases, the J end lost 4 bases, and 10 bases lay between the germline ends. CDR3 size: 15 residues. In DNA, the CDR3 is TGCGCCAGCAGCCAAGATCATGGGAAGGGAAACACCATATATTTT. Translation: CASSQDHGKGNTIYF.

The chain combines TRBV19 with TRBJ2-7; no reliable D call. Trimming took off 6 bases at V and 7 bases at J, with 25 bases between the two ends. The CDR3 is 16 amino acids. CDR1 is LNHDA and CDR2 is SQIVND in the germline V gene (reference sequence). The CDR3 bases are TGTGCCAGTAGACCTTCCGGTGGTGTAGGCTTGGGGGAGCAGTACTTC. This codes for CASRPSGGVGLGEQYF. Full variable domain (outside the CDR3, taken from reference TRBV19 and TRBJ2-7): DGGITQSPKYLFRKEGQNVTLSCEQNLNHDAMYWYRQDPGQGLRLIYYSQIVNDFQKGDIAEGYSVSREKKESFPLTVTSAQKNPTAFYLCASRPSGGVGLGEQYFGPGTRLTVT.

The chain employs TRBV7-2 and TRBJ1-2, with D unclear. Per the germline V gene, CDR1 is SGHTA and CDR2 is FQGNSA. CDR3 length: 14 amino acids. V was trimmed by 5 bases and J by 2 bases, leaving 12 bases between them. The CDR3 loop is CASSPTAQNYGYTF. CDR3 coding DNA: TGTGCCAGCAGCCCTACCGCCCAGAACTATGGCTACACCTTC.

The chain couples TRBV28 to TRBJ1-5, with D possibly being TRBD1 (6 bases). This CDR3 has 16 amino acids. Germline CDR1 MDHEN, CDR2 SYDVKM. With 2 bases removed from V and 5 bases from J, the gap between germline ends came to 16 bases. CDR3 amino acids: CASSLQTQGPHQPQHF. In nucleotides, the CDR3 is TGTGCCAGCAGTTTACAGACACAGGGCCCTCATCAGCCCCAGCATTTT.

V and J are TRBV6-5 and TRBJ1-2, with D possibly TRBD1 on 5 matching bases. V gave up 6 bases and J gave up 5 bases, with 13 bases separating them. The germline CDR1 and CDR2 sequences are MNHEY and SVGAGI. The CDR3 length is 13 residues. The DNA for the CDR3 is TGTGCCAGCAGCCGACAGTCAAATTATGGCTACACCTTC. This gives the protein CASSRQSNYGYTF.

V gene TRBV4-3 combines with J gene TRBJ2-3, with 10 bases lining up with TRBD2. The J segment lost 6 bases and the V segment lost 0 bases, leaving 9 bases of the junction unmatched. CDR1 LGHNA and CDR2 YSLEER come from the germline V gene. The CDR3 is 17 amino acids. As DNA, the CDR3 is TGCGCCAGCAGCCAAGAGTATAGCGGGGGGCCAGGGGATACGCAGTATTTT. Translated, it gives CASSQEYSGGPGDTQYF.

CDR3 sequence: CASSRYGQGNTEAFF. The CDR3 DNA follows: TGTGCCAGTAGTCGGTACGGACAGGGGAACACTGAAGCTTTCTTT. This rearrangement joins TRBV19 to TRBJ1-1; 8 nucleotides match TRBD1. The CDR3 runs to 15 residues. V lost 5 bases and J lost 1; bases outside the gene matches: 6. Germline V gives CDR1 LNHDA, CDR2 SQIVND (reference sequence).

The chain is built from TRBV28 and TRBJ1-3; D gene uncertain. The CDR3 contains 15 residues. Trimming shortened V by 4 bases and J by 0 bases, and 10 bases separated the two germline ends. The V gene's germline CDR1 is MDHEN and CDR2 SYDVKM. The CDR3 region is CASSWVKSSGNTIYF. The CDR3 DNA is TGTGCCAGCAGTTGGGTTAAAAGCTCTGGAAACACCATATATTTT.